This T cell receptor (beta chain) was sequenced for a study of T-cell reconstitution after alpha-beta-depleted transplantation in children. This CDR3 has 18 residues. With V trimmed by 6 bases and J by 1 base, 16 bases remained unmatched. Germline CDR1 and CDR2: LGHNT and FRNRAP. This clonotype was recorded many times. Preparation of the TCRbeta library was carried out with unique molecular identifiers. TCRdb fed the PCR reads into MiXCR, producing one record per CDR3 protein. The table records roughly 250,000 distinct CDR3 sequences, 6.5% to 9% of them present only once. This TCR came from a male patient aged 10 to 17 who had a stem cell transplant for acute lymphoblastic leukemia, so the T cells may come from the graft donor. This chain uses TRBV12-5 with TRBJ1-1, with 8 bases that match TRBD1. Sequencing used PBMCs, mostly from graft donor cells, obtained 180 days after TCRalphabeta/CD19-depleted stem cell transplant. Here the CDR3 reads CASGPRQGPRGENTEAFF. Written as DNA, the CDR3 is TGTGCTAGTGGGCCTAGACAGGGGCCGAGGGGTGAGAACACTGAAGCTTTCTTT.